This entry is about one TCR beta chain. Its antigen is not identified. The sample belongs to a study of beta chain features in type 1 diabetes. General study points: The study found moderately but significantly shorter TCRB CDR3s in all four CD4+ subsets of Type 1 diabetes patients.

Expressed TCRB transcripts were sequenced, since all the RNA that had been isolated was reverse transcribed. This table comes from immunoSEQ multiplex PCR, and its TCRdb copy is limited to in-frame clones, with some not included. Of over 55,000 clones detected, 50% to 55% appear once; the ten largest clones hold 2.6%. The V and J ends lost 3 bases and 6 bases, in that order; junction bases with no gene match: 1. The CDR3 totals 13 residues. Germline CDR1 KGHSH, CDR2 LQKENI. The sequence came from a middle-aged woman with type 1 diabetes. The V call is TRBV18, the J call TRBJ1-1; 10 nucleotides match TRBD1. Sample: Tregs from blood. CDR3 amino acids: CASSPGQGSEAFF. The CDR3, as DNA: TGTGCCAGCTCACCGGGACAGGGGTCTGAAGCTTTCTTT.